This entry features one T cell receptor (beta chain) sequence. Its target is unknown. cDNA libraries of TCR beta carried unique molecular identifiers. From around 1 to 10 million T cells, 500,000 or so cDNA molecules were obtained. TCRdb re-called the PCR reads through MiXCR, storing one row per CDR3 protein. Of about 770,000 distinct CDR3 sequences listed, approximately 44% were seen once; the top ten hold roughly 4.4%. The data were taken from a study of post-analysis software for immune sequencing data. Whole-study findings and limits: Significantly lower normalized Chao1 diversity was found in patients with multiple sclerosis relative to controls. In patients, four to six TRBV segments were more frequent than in controls, with TRBV5-6, TRBV5-1 and TRBV20-1 among them.

CDR1 is MNHEY and CDR2 is SVGAGI in the germline V gene. This CDR3 spans 12 amino acids. V was clipped by 7 bases and J by 2 bases, with 9 bases between them. The receptor's source is a girl aged 5 to 17 with multiple sclerosis. V usage is TRBV6-5 and J usage is TRBJ2-7, with D hard to call. The specimen was blood. CDR3 nucleotide sequence: TGTGCCAGCACCGGAGAAACCTACGAGCAGTACTTC. It translates to CASTGETYEQYF.